The 31 T cell receptor beta chains listed next were all sequenced from one sample in a study of T cell responses to AZD1222 COVID-19 vaccine. Profiled with immunoSEQ multiplex PCR; TCRdb holds only in-frame clones, not every one. The sample has 72,000 or so clones; about 85% are singletons. Sequences were derived from peripheral blood, sampled on day 0 of AZD1222 vaccination. The receptors shown here come from an adult in good health.

V gene TRBV5-4 combines with J gene TRBJ1-4, with D possibly TRBD1 on 5 matching bases. CDR1 is SGHNT and CDR2 is YYREEE in the germline V gene (reference sequence). The CDR3 totals 14 residues. V was cut by 1 base and J by 6 bases, with 10 bases left in between. Here the CDR3 reads CASSLWIGDEKLFF. Here the CDR3 DNA reads TGTGCCAGCAGCTTGTGGATAGGGGATGAAAAACTGTTTTTT.

In this sample, this clone turned up once. The V gene is TRBV7-8, the J gene TRBJ2-7; D gene ambiguous. Trimming removed 5 bases from V and 6 bases from J, with 11 bases in between. The CDR3 runs 12 residues. The germline CDR1 and CDR2 sequences are SGHVS and FQNEAQ. The CDR3 here is CASSAARAEQYF. The CDR3 DNA is TGTGCCAGCAGCGCTGCCCGAGCCGAGCAGTACTTC.

The gene calls are TRBV7-3 and TRBJ2-1; TRBD2 matches 9 bases. The germline CDR1 and CDR2 sequences are SGHTA and FQGTGA. The CDR3 is 15 residues long. V lost 2 bases, J lost 4 bases, and 3 bases stayed unmatched. For the CDR3, the DNA is TGTGCCAGCAGCTTACGTGCGGGAGGGTACAATGAGCAGTTCTTC. This sequence encodes CASSLRAGGYNEQFF.

This clone was seen just once. The J gene is TRBJ2-1, the V gene TRBV7-2, with TRBD2 matching 11 bases. Trimming cost V 1 base and J 7 bases; bases outside gene matches: 3. Germline CDR1 is SGHTA and CDR2 is FQGNSA. This CDR3 comprises 15 residues. CDR3 DNA sequence: TGTGCCAGCAGCTTAGGTAGCGGGAGGGTGAATGAGCAGTTCTTC. Amino acids: CASSLGSGRVNEQFF. Full variable domain (outside the CDR3, taken from reference TRBV7-2 and TRBJ2-1): GAGVSQSPSNKVTEKGKDVELRCDPISGHTALYWYRQSLGQGLEFLIYFQGNSAPDKSGLPSDRFSAERTGGSVSTLTIQRTQQEDSAVYLCASSLGSGRVNEQFFGPGTRLTVL.

CDR3 sequence: CATSDQSGQGKYEQYF. CDR3 coding DNA: TGTGCCACCAGTGATCAGTCGGGACAGGGGAAATACGAGCAGTACTTC. The chain carries TRBV24-1 and TRBJ2-7; 10 nucleotides agree with TRBD1. J was trimmed by 4 bases and V by 3 bases; bases with no gene match: 8. The CDR3 is 16 amino acids. Germline CDR1 KGHDR, CDR2 SFDVKD.

This rearrangement joins TRBV28 to TRBJ1-5; 7 nucleotides line up with TRBD1. Germline lookup yields CDR1 MDHEN and CDR2 SYDVKM. The ends lost 3 bases at V and 4 bases at J; junction bases unmatched: 6. The CDR3 totals 15 residues. CDR3 DNA: TGTGCCAGCAGTTTGGGGACAGAGAATAATCAGCCCCAGCATTTT. Encoded protein: CASSLGTENNQPQHF.

This clone has more than one count but fewer than ten. This chain connects TRBV13 to TRBJ2-7, with D unresolved. Trimming took 0 bases from V and 5 from J, leaving 2 bases between them. CDR1 is PRHDT, CDR2 FYEKMQ, per germline (reference sequence). This CDR3 spans 11 amino acids. CDR3 coding DNA: TGTGCCAGCAGCTTAGGGGACGAGCAGTACTTC. This translates into CASSLGDEQYF. Supplemented by reference TRBV13 and TRBJ2-7, the full variable domain reads AAGVIQSPRHLIKEKRETATLKCYPIPRHDTVYWYQQGPGQDPQFLISFYEKMQSDKGSIPDRFSAQQFSDYHSELNMSSLELGDSALYFCASSLGDEQYFGPGTRLTVT.

The rearrangement uses TRBV5-4 and TRBJ2-1; 7 positions match TRBD2. The junction had 8 bases not matched to a gene; V was cut back by 2 bases and J by 6 bases. CDR1 SGHNT and CDR2 YYREEE come from the germline V gene (reference sequence). This CDR3 has 15 amino acids. CDR3 coding DNA: TGTGCCAGCAGCTTAGGGGAGGGCCTCGTCAATGAGCAGTTCTTC. This translates into CASSLGEGLVNEQFF.

With regard to this clone: One junction end disagrees with the germline gene, perhaps due to a read error. The chain couples TRBV6-1 to TRBJ2-3, with TRBD1 identical over 7 bases. Looked up from germline, CDR1 is MNHNS and CDR2 is SASEGT. This CDR3 has 14 residues. The CDR3 bases are TGTGCCAGCAGAGAAGGACAGGTCCCAGATACGCAGTATTTT. It codes for CASREGQVPDTQYF.

The chain links TRBV7-8 to TRBJ1-2, with a possible D match to TRBD1 (6 bases). CDR1 and CDR2 from the germline V gene are SGHVS and FQNEAQ. This CDR3 region has 18 residues. The V gene lost 2 bases and the J gene lost 4 bases, with 23 bases spanning the gap. As DNA, the CDR3 is TGTGCCAGCAGCTTAAGCCTACAGGGAGGTACCAAGATCTATGGCTACACCTTC. It translates to CASSLSLQGGTKIYGYTF.

This chain uses TRBV7-2 with TRBJ2-1; the D gene is possibly TRBD2 (6 bases). V shed 1 base and J shed 7 bases, with 11 bases lying between them. This CDR3 region has 14 residues. Looked up from germline, CDR1 is SGHTA and CDR2 is FQGNSA. CDR3 coding DNA: TGTGCCAGCAGCTTAGGGGGGACTTATAATGAGCAGTTCTTC. Its translation: CASSLGGTYNEQFF.

The rearrangement uses TRBV5-1 and TRBJ1-4, with 7 bases that match TRBD1. The CDR3 has 14 amino acids. Germline trimming cut 2 bases from V and 8 bases from J; bases unmatched to any gene: 6. Germline-derived CDR1 and CDR2 are SGHRS and YFSETQ. The CDR3 region is CASSFADREEKLFF. The DNA for the CDR3 is TGCGCCAGCAGCTTCGCTGACAGGGAAGAAAAACTGTTTTTT. The full variable domain, with the rest looked up from reference TRBV5-1 and TRBJ1-4, is KAGVTQTPRYLIKTRGQQVTLSCSPISGHRSVSWYQQTPGQGLQFLFEYFSETQRNKGNFPGRFSGRQFSNSRSEMNVSTLELGDSALYLCASSFADREEKLFFGSGTQLSVL.

The chain employs TRBV7-2 and TRBJ1-3; possibly TRBD1 for D (5 bases). In germline, CDR1 is SGHTA, CDR2 FQGNSA. The CDR3 is made up of 13 amino acids. The V end lost 4 bases, the J end lost 4 bases, and 8 bases lay between the germline ends. The CDR3 sequence is CASSSGRGNTIYF. The CDR3 DNA sequence: TGTGCCAGCAGCTCGGGACGGGGAAACACCATATATTTT.

V gene TRBV10-3 combines with J gene TRBJ2-1, with TRBD2 as a possible D gene (5 bases). CDR3 length: 14 residues. Trimming removed 8 bases at V and 8 bases at J, with 19 bases between. Germline V gene data show CDR1 as ENHRY and CDR2 as SYGVKD. In nucleotides, the CDR3 is TGTGCCATCCTATCCCGCAACGGGATGGATGAGCAGTTCTTC. Its protein is CAILSRNGMDEQFF.

This clone was detected once. The rearrangement uses TRBV7-7 and TRBJ1-2; a weak D match, TRBD1 (5 bases). V lost 1 base and J 6 bases, leaving 12 bases between the germline ends. This CDR3 is built from 14 residues. The germline CDR1 and CDR2 sequences are SSHAT and FNYEAQ (reference sequence). The CDR3 DNA reads as TGTGCCAGCAGCTTAGGGTCTAGGGGCCATGGCTACACCTTC. Translating gives CASSLGSRGHGYTF. Using reference TRBV7-7 and TRBJ1-2 for the parts outside the CDR3, the full variable domain is GAGVSQSPRYKVTKRGQDVTLRCDPISSHATLYWYQQALGQGPEFLTYFNYEAQPDKSGLPSDRFSAERPEGSISTLTIQRTEQRDSAMYRCASSLGSRGHGYTFGSGTRLTVV.

The CDR3 bases are TGTGCCAGCATAAGGACAGGATGGAACCAAGAGACCCAGTACTTC. Its translation: CASIRTGWNQETQYF. J is TRBJ2-5 and V is TRBV6-6; TRBD1 matches at 7 bases. The CDR3 consists of 15 residues. The ends lost 7 bases at V and 0 bases at J; junction bases unmatched: 8. The germline V gene has CDR1 MNHNY and CDR2 SVGAGI (reference sequence).

The CDR3 reads CASSEESSSSGNTIYF. CDR3 DNA sequence: TGTGCCAGCAGTGAAGAGTCGTCAAGCTCTGGAAACACCATATATTTT. This chain joins TRBV2 and TRBJ1-3; the D is unclear. The germline V and J ends were trimmed by 1 base and 0 bases, with 10 bases remaining between them. The CDR3 has 16 residues. Germline V lookup: CDR1 SNHLY, CDR2 FYNNEI.

V is TRBV25-1 and J is TRBJ1-1; D gene uncertain. Trimming removed 1 base from V and 3 bases from J, with 9 bases in between. This CDR3 has 14 residues. CDR1 and CDR2 from the germline V gene are MGHDK and SYGVNS. CDR3 nucleotides: TGTGCCAGCAGTGAATTTAGGGAGGACACTGAAGCTTTCTTT. This encodes CASSEFREDTEAFF.

The chain joins TRBV27 to TRBJ2-3; 7 positions agree with TRBD2. This CDR3 spans 15 amino acids. V shed 3 bases and J 3 bases; nucleotides not matched to a gene: 6. Looked up from germline, CDR1 is MNHEY and CDR2 is SMNVEV (reference sequence). The CDR3 loop reads CASSFRAGQTDTQYF. The CDR3 DNA reads TGTGCCAGCAGTTTTAGAGCGGGGCAGACAGATACGCAGTATTTT.

CDR3 sequence reads: CASSLDRGSLEAFF. In nucleotides, the CDR3 is TGTGCCAGCAGCTTAGACAGGGGAAGTTTGGAAGCTTTCTTT. This chain joins TRBV11-2 and TRBJ1-1, with D maybe TRBD1 (6 bases). CDR1 is SGHAT and CDR2 is FQNNGV in the germline V gene. Trimming took off 0 bases at V and 8 bases at J, with 13 bases between the two ends. The CDR3 is 14 amino acids.

This chain links TRBV6-2 or TRBV6-3 with TRBJ1-1; D remains unclear. CDR3 length equals 16 residues. The germline V and J ends were trimmed by 1 base and 1 base, with 13 bases remaining between them. CDR1 and CDR2 (germline): MNHEY, SVGEGT. CDR3 nucleotides: TGTGCCAGCAGTTACTGGACCCCGGGCCGGAACACTGAAGCTTTCTTT. Its translation is CASSYWTPGRNTEAFF.

This chain connects TRBV29-1 to TRBJ2-7; 11 nucleotides align to TRBD2. Germline loops: CDR1 SQVTM, CDR2 ANQGSEA. The CDR3 has 14 amino acids. Unmatched junction bases numbered 5, after V lost 6 bases and J lost 1 base. CDR3 nucleotides: TGCAGCGTCGGGGGACTAGCGGAGTCCTACGAGCAGTACTTC. Its protein is CSVGGLAESYEQYF.

This chain joins TRBV14 and TRBJ2-3; 13 bases fit TRBD2. The V and J ends lost 4 bases and 9 bases, in that order; junction bases with no gene match: 4. The CDR3 is 14 amino acids. CDR1 is SGHDN and CDR2 is FVKESK in the germline V gene. The CDR3 DNA sequence: TGTGCCAGCAGCCTAGGACTAGCGGGAGTAACGCAGTATTTT. This gives the protein CASSLGLAGVTQYF. The variable domain in full, with the rest retrieved from reference TRBV14 and TRBJ2-3, is EAGVTQFPSHSVIEKGQTVTLRCDPISGHDNLYWYRRVMGKEIKFLLHFVKESKQDESGMPNNRFLAERTGGTYSTLKVQPAELEDSGVYFCASSLGLAGVTQYFGPGTRLTVL.

V and J are TRBV12-3 or TRBV12-4 and TRBJ2-7; 7 nucleotides align to TRBD1. The CDR3 consists of 13 residues. Unmatched junction bases numbered 7, after V lost 5 bases and J lost 6 bases. DNA for the CDR3: TGTGCCAGCAGTCCGACAGGGCCAGGCGAGCAGTACTTC. Translated: CASSPTGPGEQYF.

This chain connects TRBV12-5 to TRBJ2-7, with 14 positions matching TRBD2. Germline V gene lookup returns CDR1 LGHNT and CDR2 FRNRAP. After removal of 1 base from V and 4 bases from J, the junction contained 6 bases not matched to a gene. This CDR3 region has 17 residues. Here the CDR3 reads CASGLEPGTSGSYEQYF. The CDR3 DNA follows: TGTGCTAGTGGTTTGGAACCCGGGACTAGCGGGAGTTACGAGCAGTACTTC.

The gene calls are TRBV18 and TRBJ1-1; D call uncertain. The germline gives CDR1 KGHSH, CDR2 LQKENI. The CDR3 length is 13 residues. V gave up 5 bases and J gave up 4 bases, with 11 bases separating them. The CDR3 nucleotides are TGTGCCAGCTCAGTAACTGACGGCACTGAAGCTTTCTTT. Amino acid sequence: CASSVTDGTEAFF.

This chain connects TRBV11-3 to TRBJ1-1, with TRBD1 matching 8 bases. Germline assignment: CDR1 SGHNT and CDR2 YENEEA. Losses at the gene ends were 3 bases for V and 7 bases for J; bases not matched to a gene: 4. The CDR3 is 13 amino acids. The CDR3 sequence: CASSFGTGGEAFF. The CDR3 bases are TGTGCCAGCAGCTTTGGGACAGGCGGTGAAGCTTTCTTT.

This chain's CDR3 is CASRNQGDLSEQYF. DNA of the CDR3: TGTGCCAGCAGGAACCAGGGGGACCTTAGCGAGCAGTACTTC. This chain connects TRBV2 to TRBJ2-7; 7 bases fit TRBD1. Germline-derived CDR1 and CDR2 are SNHLY and FYNNEI. V shed 6 bases, J shed 6 bases, and the junction held 11 bases outside the gene matches. There are 14 residues in the CDR3.

This CDR3 reads CASSPSRELHYEQYF. CDR3 coding DNA: TGTGCCAGCAGCCCATCTAGGGAACTACATTACGAGCAGTACTTC. The chain recombines TRBV7-2 with TRBJ2-7, with unresolved D. Germline loops: CDR1 SGHTA, CDR2 FQGNSA. Trimming shortened V by 5 bases and J by 4 bases, and 18 bases separated the two germline ends. The CDR3 is made up of 15 amino acids.

This chain uses TRBV5-8 with TRBJ2-7; D perhaps matches TRBD1 (5 bases). The CDR3 totals 11 residues. V lost 4 bases and J lost 3, with 5 bases in between. Germline lookup yields CDR1 SGHTS and CDR2 YDEGEE. In DNA form, the CDR3 reads TGTGCCAGCAGCCAGGGCTACGAGCAGTACTTC. Translation: CASSQGYEQYF.

Here the CDR3 DNA reads TGTGCCAGCAGCTCGAACCCACAGGGGGACTATGGCTACACCTTC. Residues: CASSSNPQGDYGYTF. The chain carries TRBV28 and TRBJ1-2, with 8 bases fitting TRBD1. This CDR3 contains 15 residues. The ends lost 6 bases at V and 3 bases at J; junction bases unmatched: 9. Germline V gene lookup returns CDR1 MDHEN and CDR2 SYDVKM.